This note documents a single T cell receptor (beta chain) sequence. Per the original methods: The assay estimated nucleated cells by amplifying reference gene primers. Data came from immunoSEQ multiplex PCR; TCRdb stores just in-frame clones and leaves some out. V, J and clone size are those of that table, while D and trimming were read from the DNA. This sample has about 150,000 clones, with about 85% found just once. Germline V gene sequence: CDR1 SGHAT, CDR2 FQNNGV. CDR3 length: 16 residues. V dropped 5 bases and J dropped 4; count of bases not matched to a gene: 11. This entry comes from a study of blood T cell repertoires in COVID-19. Turning to the study itself: Material from acute and convalescent COVID-19 was sourced from the United States, Italy and Spain. PBMCs, B-cell-depleted T cells, or T cells provided the cDNA or gDNA that made up the material.

One Seattle source followed patients from active infection through their disease course. The specimen sequenced was peripheral blood. This TCR derives from a man in his sixties with COVID-19, enrolled during active disease. The rearrangement uses TRBV11-2 and TRBJ1-1; TRBD1 matches 9 bases. The CDR3 spells CASSTRTGEGGTEAFF. CDR3 DNA: TGTGCCAGCAGCACCCGGACAGGGGAGGGTGGCACTGAAGCTTTCTTT.